Listed below are T cell receptor beta chains from one sample, sequenced in a study of shared clonotypes between healthy human individuals. The table came from immunoSEQ multiplex PCR; TCRdb's copy has only in-frame clones and leaves some out. This table has about 2.1 million clones, 93% appearing once. Sequencing was done on a sample of naive CD8+ T cells from PBMCs. Receptors were obtained from a man between 18 and 35 years old in good health. Some clones in this sample may be carry-over from other donors' samples. The CDR3 runs from the conserved cysteine through the conserved F or W. The D gene is left open where the match is weak.

len	j_gene	v_gene	d_gene	CDR3nt	CDR3aa
12	TRBJ2-2	TRBV5-5	.	TGTGCCAGCAGCTTGACCACCGGGGAGCTGTTTTTT	CASSLTTGELFF
15	TRBJ2-1	TRBV11-2	TRBD2	TGTGCCAGCAGCCGGTTTACTAGCGGGTTTGGTGAGCAGTTCTTC	CASSRFTSGFGEQFF
15	TRBJ2-4	TRBV6-6	TRBD1	TGTGCCAGCAGAGAAGGGACAGGGGTTTTGGACATTCAGTACTTC	CASREGTGVLDIQYF
16	TRBJ2-1	TRBV6-5	.	TGTGCCAGCAGTTACTCTCCCAGGGACGCCTACAATGAGCAGTTCTTC	CASSYSPRDAYNEQFF
12	TRBJ2-7	TRBV28	.	TGTGCCAGCAGCCTGGACAGTTACGAGCAGTACTTC	CASSLDSYEQYF
15	TRBJ2-3	TRBV2	.	TGTGCCAGCAGTGATTGGGTGGACAGCACAGATACGCAGTATTTT	CASSDWVDSTDTQYF
15	TRBJ2-1	TRBV7-3	TRBD2	TGTGCCAGCAGCTTATTAGCGGGAGCTTACAATGAGCAGTTCTTC	CASSLLAGAYNEQFF
17	TRBJ2-3	TRBV5-1	TRBD2	TGCGCCAGCAGCTACCCGCCCAGGGAGGGCCCCGCGGATACGCAGTATTTT	CASSYPPREGPADTQYF
16	TRBJ1-1	TRBV5-1	.	TGCGCCAGCAGCTCGGGAACGTGGTCCAAGAACACTGAAGCTTTCTTT	CASSSGTWSKNTEAFF
15	TRBJ2-5	TRBV2	.	TGTGCCAGCAGTGAAGGAGGGACTCCTTGGGAGACCCAGTACTTC	CASSEGGTPWETQYF
14	TRBJ2-5	TRBV7-3	.	TGTGCCAGCAGCGGAGACGGCAGTTTAGAGACCCAGTACTTC	CASSGDGSLETQYF